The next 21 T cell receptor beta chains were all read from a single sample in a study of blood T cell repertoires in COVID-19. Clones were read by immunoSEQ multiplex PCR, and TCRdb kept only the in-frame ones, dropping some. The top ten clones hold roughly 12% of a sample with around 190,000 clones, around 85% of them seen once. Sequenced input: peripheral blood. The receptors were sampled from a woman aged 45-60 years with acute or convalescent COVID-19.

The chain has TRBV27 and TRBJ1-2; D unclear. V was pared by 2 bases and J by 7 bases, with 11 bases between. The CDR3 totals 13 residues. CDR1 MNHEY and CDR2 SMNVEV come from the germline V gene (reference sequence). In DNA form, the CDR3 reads TGTGCCAGCAGTTTAATTGGGAGTTTTGGCTACACCTTC. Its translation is CASSLIGSFGYTF.

The CDR3 DNA is TGTGCCAGCAGCTTAAGTTTTCAGGGGTCCGCAACTAATGAAAAACTGTTTTTT. As protein: CASSLSFQGSATNEKLFF. The genes are TRBV7-8 and TRBJ1-4; D might be TRBD1 (6 bases). V lost 2 bases to trimming and J lost 0 bases, with 16 bases between them. In germline, CDR1 is SGHVS, CDR2 FQNEAQ. The CDR3 contains 18 residues.

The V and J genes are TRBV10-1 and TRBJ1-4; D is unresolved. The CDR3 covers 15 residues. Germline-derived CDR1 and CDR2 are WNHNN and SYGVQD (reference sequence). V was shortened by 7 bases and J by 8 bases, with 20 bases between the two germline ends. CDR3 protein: CASIIPGSGREKLFF. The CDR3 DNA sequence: TGCGCCAGCATCATCCCCGGTAGTGGGAGGGAAAAACTGTTTTTT.

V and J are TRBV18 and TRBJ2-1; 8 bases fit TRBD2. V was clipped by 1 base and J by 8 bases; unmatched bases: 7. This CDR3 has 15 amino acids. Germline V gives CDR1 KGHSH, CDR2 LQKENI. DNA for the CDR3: TGTGCCAGCTCACCACGTTACGGGAGGGCCCATGAGCAGTTCTTC. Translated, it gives CASSPRYGRAHEQFF. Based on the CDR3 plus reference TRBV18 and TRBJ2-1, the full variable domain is NAGVMQNPRHLVRRRGQEARLRCSPMKGHSHVYWYRQLPEEGLKFMVYLQKENIIDESGMPKERFSAEFPKEGPSILRIQQVVRGDSAAYFCASSPRYGRAHEQFFGPGTRLTVL.

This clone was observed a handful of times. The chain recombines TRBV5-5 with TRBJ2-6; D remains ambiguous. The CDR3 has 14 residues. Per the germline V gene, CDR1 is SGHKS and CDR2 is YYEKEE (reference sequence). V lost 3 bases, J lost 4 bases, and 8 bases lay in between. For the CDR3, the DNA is TGTGCCAGCAGCTCGAGCTCGGGGGCCAACGTCCTGACTTTC. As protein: CASSSSSGANVLTF.

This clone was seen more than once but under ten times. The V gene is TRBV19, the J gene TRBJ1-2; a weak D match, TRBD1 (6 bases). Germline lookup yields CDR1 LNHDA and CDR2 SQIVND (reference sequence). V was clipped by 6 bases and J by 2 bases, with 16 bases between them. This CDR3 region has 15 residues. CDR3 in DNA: TGTGCCAGTAGGCCTCTAACAGGGTCGAACTATGGCTACACCTTC. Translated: CASRPLTGSNYGYTF.

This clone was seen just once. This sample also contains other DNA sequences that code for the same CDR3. The CDR3 DNA sequence: TGTGCCACCAGTGATCCACGGACAGCTAATGAAAAACTGTTTTTT. It translates to CATSDPRTANEKLFF. The J gene is TRBJ1-4, the V gene TRBV24-1, with D perhaps matching TRBD1 (6 bases). CDR3 size: 15 residues. CDR1 is KGHDR, CDR2 SFDVKD, per germline. Trimming left V 3 bases short and J 3 bases short, with 10 bases between.

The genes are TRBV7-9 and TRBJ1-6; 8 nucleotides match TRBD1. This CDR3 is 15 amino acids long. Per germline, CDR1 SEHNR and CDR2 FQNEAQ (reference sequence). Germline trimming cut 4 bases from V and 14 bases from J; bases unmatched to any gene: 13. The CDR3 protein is CASSYMAGGTDTLHF. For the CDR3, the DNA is TGTGCCAGCAGCTATATGGCAGGGGGCACTGACACCCTCCACTTT.

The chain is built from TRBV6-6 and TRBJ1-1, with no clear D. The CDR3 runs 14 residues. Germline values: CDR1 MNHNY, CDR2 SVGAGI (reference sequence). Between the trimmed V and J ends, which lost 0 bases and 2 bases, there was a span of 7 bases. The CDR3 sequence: CASSYSPGNTEAFF. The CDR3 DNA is TGTGCCAGCAGTTACTCGCCGGGTAACACTGAAGCTTTCTTT.

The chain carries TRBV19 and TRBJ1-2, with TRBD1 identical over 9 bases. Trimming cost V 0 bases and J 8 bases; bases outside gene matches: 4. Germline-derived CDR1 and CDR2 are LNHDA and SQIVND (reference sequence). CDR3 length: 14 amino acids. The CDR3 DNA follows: TGTGCCAGTAGTATAGACGTACAGGGGGCCGGCTACACCTTC. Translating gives CASSIDVQGAGYTF. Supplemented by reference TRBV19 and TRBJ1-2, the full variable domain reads DGGITQSPKYLFRKEGQNVTLSCEQNLNHDAMYWYRQDPGQGLRLIYYSQIVNDFQKGDIAEGYSVSREKKESFPLTVTSAQKNPTAFYLCASSIDVQGAGYTFGSGTRLTVV.

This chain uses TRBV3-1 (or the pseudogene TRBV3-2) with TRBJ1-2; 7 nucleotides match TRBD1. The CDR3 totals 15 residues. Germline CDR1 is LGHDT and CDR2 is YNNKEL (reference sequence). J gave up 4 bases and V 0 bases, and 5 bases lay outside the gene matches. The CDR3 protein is CASSQDGDRPYGYTF. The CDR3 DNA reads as TGTGCCAGCAGCCAAGATGGGGACAGACCCTATGGCTACACCTTC.

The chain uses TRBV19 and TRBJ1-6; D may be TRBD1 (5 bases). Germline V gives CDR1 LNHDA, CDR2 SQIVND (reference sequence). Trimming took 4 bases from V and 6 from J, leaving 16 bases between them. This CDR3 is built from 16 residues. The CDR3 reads CASSRVRVDGNSPLHF. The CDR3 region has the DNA TGTGCCAGTAGTAGGGTCAGGGTGGACGGTAATTCACCCCTCCACTTT.

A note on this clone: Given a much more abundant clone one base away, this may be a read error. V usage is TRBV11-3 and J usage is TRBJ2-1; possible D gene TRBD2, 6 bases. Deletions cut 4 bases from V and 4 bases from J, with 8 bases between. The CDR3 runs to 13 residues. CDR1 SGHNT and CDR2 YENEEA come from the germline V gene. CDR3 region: CASSWDFYNEQFF. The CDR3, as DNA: TGTGCCAGCAGCTGGGACTTTTACAATGAGCAGTTCTTC.

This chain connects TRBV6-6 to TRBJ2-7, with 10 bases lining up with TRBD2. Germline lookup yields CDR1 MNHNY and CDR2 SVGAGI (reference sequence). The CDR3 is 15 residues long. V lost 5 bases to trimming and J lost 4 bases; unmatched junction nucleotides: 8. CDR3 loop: CASSPSSGGGYEQYF. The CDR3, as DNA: TGTGCCAGCAGTCCCTCTAGCGGGGGAGGGTACGAGCAGTACTTC.

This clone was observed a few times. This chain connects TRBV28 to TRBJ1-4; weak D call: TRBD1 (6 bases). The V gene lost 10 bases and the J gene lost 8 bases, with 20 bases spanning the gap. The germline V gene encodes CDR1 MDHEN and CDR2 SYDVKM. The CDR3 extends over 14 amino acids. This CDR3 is CAMWCVGAGEKLFF. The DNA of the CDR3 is TGTGCCATGTGGTGCGTGGGGGCAGGAGAAAAACTGTTTTTT.

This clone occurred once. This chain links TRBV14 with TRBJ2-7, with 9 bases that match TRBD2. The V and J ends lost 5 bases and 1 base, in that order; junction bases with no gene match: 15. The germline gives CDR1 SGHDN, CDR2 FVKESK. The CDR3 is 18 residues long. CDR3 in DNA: TGTGCCAGCAGCTTATCAATACACGGAGCGGGGGGTTCCTACGAGCAGTACTTC. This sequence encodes CASSLSIHGAGGSYEQYF.

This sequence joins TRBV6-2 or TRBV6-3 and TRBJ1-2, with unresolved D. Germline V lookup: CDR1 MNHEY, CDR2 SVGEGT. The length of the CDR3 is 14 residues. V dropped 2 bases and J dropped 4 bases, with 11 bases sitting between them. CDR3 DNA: TGTGCCAGCAGTTACGTCCTACAGAGCTATGGCTACACCTTC. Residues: CASSYVLQSYGYTF.

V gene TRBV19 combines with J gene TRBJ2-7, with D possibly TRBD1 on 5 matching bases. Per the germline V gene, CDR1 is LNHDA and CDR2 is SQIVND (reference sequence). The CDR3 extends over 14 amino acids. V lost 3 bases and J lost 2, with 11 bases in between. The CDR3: CASSIFQGPYEQYF. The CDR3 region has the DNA TGTGCCAGTAGTATCTTCCAGGGCCCCTACGAGCAGTACTTC.

The CDR3 is CASSGQNYNSPLHF. Written as DNA, the CDR3 is TGTGCCAGCAGTGGACAGAACTATAATTCACCCCTCCACTTT. The chain has TRBV2 and TRBJ1-6; D might be TRBD1 (5 bases). Per germline, CDR1 SNHLY and CDR2 FYNNEI. V lost 4 bases and J 3 bases, leaving 7 bases between the germline ends. The CDR3 totals 14 residues. The complete variable domain, with remaining parts taken from reference TRBV2 and TRBJ1-6, reads EPEVTQTPSHQVTQMGQEVILRCVPISNHLYFYWYRQILGQKVEFLVSFYNNEISEKSEIFDDQFSVERPDGSNFTLKIRSTKLEDSAMYFCASSGQNYNSPLHFGNGTRLTVT.

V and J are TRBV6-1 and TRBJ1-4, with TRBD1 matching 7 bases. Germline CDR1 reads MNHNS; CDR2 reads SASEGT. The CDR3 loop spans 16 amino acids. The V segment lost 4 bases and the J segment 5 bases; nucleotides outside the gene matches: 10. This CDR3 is CASSGSSGTVNEKLFF. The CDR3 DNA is TGTGCCAGCAGTGGCTCATCCGGGACAGTGAATGAAAAACTGTTTTTT.

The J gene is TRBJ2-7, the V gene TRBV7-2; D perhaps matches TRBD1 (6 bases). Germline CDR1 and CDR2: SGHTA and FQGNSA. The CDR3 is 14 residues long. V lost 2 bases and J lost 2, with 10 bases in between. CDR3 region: CASSLSRGPYEQYF. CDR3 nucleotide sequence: TGTGCCAGCAGCTTAAGCAGGGGCCCCTACGAGCAGTACTTC.